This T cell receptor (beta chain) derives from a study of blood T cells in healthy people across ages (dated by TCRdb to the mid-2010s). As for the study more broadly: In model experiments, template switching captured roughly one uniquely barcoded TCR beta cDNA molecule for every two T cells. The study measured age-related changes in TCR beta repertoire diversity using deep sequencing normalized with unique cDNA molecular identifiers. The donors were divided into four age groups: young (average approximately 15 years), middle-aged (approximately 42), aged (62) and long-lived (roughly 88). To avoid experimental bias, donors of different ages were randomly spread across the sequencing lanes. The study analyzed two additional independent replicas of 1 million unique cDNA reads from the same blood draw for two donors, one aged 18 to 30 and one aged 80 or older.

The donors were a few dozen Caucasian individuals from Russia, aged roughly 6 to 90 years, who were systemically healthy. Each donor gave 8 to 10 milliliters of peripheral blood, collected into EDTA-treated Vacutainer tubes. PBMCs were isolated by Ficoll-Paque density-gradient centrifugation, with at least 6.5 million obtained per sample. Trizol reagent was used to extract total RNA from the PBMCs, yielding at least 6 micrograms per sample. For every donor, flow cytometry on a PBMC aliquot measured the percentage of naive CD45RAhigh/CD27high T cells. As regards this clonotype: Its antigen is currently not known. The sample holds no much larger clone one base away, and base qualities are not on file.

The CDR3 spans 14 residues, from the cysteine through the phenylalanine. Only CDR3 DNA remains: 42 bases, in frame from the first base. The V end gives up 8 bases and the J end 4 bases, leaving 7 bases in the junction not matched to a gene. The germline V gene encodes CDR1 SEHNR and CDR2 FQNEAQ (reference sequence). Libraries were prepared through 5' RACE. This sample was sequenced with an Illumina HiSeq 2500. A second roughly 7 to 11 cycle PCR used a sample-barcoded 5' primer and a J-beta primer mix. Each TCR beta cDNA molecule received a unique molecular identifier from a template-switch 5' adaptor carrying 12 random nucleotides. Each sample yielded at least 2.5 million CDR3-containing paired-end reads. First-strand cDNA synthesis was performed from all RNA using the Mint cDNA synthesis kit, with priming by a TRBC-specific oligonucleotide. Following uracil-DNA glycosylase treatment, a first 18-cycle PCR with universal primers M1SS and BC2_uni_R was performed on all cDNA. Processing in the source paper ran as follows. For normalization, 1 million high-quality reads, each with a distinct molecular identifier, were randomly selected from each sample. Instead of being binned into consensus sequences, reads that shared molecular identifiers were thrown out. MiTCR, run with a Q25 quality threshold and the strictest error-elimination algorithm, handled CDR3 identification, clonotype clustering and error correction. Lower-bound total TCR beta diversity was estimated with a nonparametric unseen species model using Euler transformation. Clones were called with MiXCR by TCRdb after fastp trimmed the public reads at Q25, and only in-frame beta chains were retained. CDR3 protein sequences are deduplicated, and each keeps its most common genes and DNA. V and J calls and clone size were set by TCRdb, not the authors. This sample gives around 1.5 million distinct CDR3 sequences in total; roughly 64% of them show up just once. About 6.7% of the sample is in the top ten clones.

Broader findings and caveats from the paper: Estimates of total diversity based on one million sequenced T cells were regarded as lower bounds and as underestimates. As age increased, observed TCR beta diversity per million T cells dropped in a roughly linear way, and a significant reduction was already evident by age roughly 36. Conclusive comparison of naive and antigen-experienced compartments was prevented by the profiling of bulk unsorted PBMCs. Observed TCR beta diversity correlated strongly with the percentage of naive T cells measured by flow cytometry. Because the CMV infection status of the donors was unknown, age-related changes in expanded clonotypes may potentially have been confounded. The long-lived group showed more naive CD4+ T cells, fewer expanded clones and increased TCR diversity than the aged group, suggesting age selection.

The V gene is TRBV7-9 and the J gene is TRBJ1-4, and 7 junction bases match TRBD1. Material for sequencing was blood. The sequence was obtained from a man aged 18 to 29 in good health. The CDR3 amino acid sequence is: CASRQGEHNEKLFF. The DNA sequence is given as TGTGCCAGCCGACAGGGCGAACATAATGAAAAACTGTTTTTT.